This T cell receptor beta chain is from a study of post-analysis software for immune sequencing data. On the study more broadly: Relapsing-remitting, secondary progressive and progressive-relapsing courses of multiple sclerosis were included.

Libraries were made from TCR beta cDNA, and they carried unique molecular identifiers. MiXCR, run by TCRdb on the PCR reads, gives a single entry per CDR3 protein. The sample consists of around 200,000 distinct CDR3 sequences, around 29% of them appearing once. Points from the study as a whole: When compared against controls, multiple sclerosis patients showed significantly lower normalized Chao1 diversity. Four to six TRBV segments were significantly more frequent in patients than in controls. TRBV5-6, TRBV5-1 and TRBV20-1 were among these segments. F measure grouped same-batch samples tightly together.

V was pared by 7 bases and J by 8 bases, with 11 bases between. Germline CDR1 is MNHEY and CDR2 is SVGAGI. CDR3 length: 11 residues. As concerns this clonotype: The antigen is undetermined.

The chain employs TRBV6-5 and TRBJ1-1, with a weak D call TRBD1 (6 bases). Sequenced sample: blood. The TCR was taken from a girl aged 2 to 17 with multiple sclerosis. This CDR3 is CASTGGREAFF. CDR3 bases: TGTGCCAGCACCGGGGGGCGAGAAGCTTTCTTT.